This T cell receptor beta chain is from a study of blood T cell repertoires in COVID-19. Study-level information: PBMCs, B-cell-depleted T cells, or T cells were the source of the cDNA or gDNA that made up the material.

Sequenced by immunoSEQ multiplex PCR; TCRdb stores in-frame clones only, minus some. Of 200,000 to 300,000 clones listed, about 83% are singletons. This CDR3 contains 17 residues. Germline assignment: CDR1 MNHNS and CDR2 SASEGT. V was clipped by 4 bases and J by 5 bases, with 21 bases between them. What was sequenced was peripheral blood. The receptor was derived from a human donor in a cohort sampled during active COVID-19. The chain is built from TRBV6-1 and TRBJ2-1; possible D gene TRBD1, 5 bases. The CDR3 nucleotides read TGTGCCAGCAGTGGGTCACCAACAGGAATCCTGGACAATGAGCAGTTCTTC. As protein: CASSGSPTGILDNEQFF.